These 13 T cell receptor beta chains came from one sample sequenced in a study of T cell responses to AZD1222 COVID-19 vaccine. Here immunoSEQ multiplex PCR was the method, and the copy in TCRdb shows in-frame clones only, minus some. The sample lists approximately 140,000 clones, about 93% seen once, with roughly 1.3% in the top ten. Sequencing used peripheral blood, obtained on day 0 of AZD1222 vaccination. Receptors were obtained from an adult in good health.

V usage is TRBV10-2 and J usage is TRBJ1-2; D gene uncertain. The CDR3 totals 11 residues. V was shortened by 3 bases and J by 4 bases, with 3 bases between the two germline ends. Germline lookup yields CDR1 WSHSY and CDR2 SAAADI. The CDR3 protein is CASSDSYGYTF. CDR3 DNA: TGCGCCAGCAGTGATTCCTATGGCTACACCTTC.

This clone occurred once. V gene TRBV18 combines with J gene TRBJ2-7, with 11 bases fitting TRBD2. V gave up 8 bases and J gave up 7 bases; unmatched junction bases: 10. Germline CDR1 reads KGHSH; CDR2 reads LQKENI. The CDR3 sequence is 14 residues long. The CDR3 nucleotides are TGTGCCAGCAGTGGCCTAGCGGGGGGTCGAGAGCAGTACGTC. Amino acid sequence: CASSGLAGGREQYV.

This clone was counted a single time. The rearrangement links TRBV28 to TRBJ2-7; the match to TRBD2 covers 9 bases. The germline V gene has CDR1 MDHEN and CDR2 SYDVKM. This CDR3 region has 14 residues. Trimming removed 8 bases from V and 4 bases from J; junction bases left unmatched: 9. As DNA, the CDR3 is TGTGCCAGCTGTGGTAGCGGGGGAATTTACGAGCAGTACGTC. Translated: CASCGSGGIYEQYV.

V is TRBV2 and J is TRBJ1-3, with 9 nucleotides matching TRBD1. The length of the CDR3 is 17 residues. V shed 8 bases, J shed 0 bases, and the junction held 11 bases outside the gene matches. The V gene's germline CDR1 is SNHLY and CDR2 FYNNEI. CDR3 sequence reads: CASFGTGYRFSGNTIYF. The CDR3 region has the DNA TGTGCCAGCTTTGGGACAGGGTACCGATTCTCTGGAAACACCATATATTTT.

The chain employs TRBV19 and TRBJ1-2, with TRBD1 as a possible D gene (5 bases). The CDR3 spans 13 residues. Germline-derived CDR1 and CDR2 are LNHDA and SQIVND (reference sequence). V lost 9 bases to trimming and J lost 6 bases, with 17 bases between them. The CDR3 reads CASALRGPHGYTF. CDR3 in DNA: TGTGCCAGCGCGTTACGGGGCCCGCATGGCTACACCTTC. The complete variable domain, with remaining parts taken from reference TRBV19 and TRBJ1-2, reads DGGITQSPKYLFRKEGQNVTLSCEQNLNHDAMYWYRQDPGQGLRLIYYSQIVNDFQKGDIAEGYSVSREKKESFPLTVTSAQKNPTAFYLCASALRGPHGYTFGSGTRLTVV.

V is TRBV5-1 and J is TRBJ2-2; 7 bases align to TRBD2. CDR1 and CDR2 (germline): SGHRS, YFSETQ. The length of the CDR3 is 16 residues. Trimming took 5 bases from V and 0 from J; bases not matched to a gene: 7. CDR3 DNA sequence: TGCGCCAGCAGACCTGGGGACTATTCGAACACCGGGGAGCTGTTTTTT. This encodes CASRPGDYSNTGELFF.

The chain joins TRBV7-2 to TRBJ1-2; D perhaps matches TRBD1 (6 bases). The CDR3 spans 13 residues. The germline V gene has CDR1 SGHTA and CDR2 FQGNSA. Trimming stripped 6 bases from V and 2 bases from J, with 10 bases between. CDR3 residues: CASSMRGNYGYTF. The CDR3, as DNA: TGTGCCAGCAGTATGAGGGGGAACTATGGCTACACCTTC.

The V gene is TRBV28, the J gene TRBJ1-5; the D is unclear. The CDR3 loop spans 15 amino acids. CDR1 is MDHEN, CDR2 SYDVKM, per germline. Trimming took 0 bases from V and 0 from J, leaving 6 bases between them. The CDR3 nucleotides are TGTGCCAGCAGTTTATGGGCAAATAGCAATCAGCCCCAGCATTTT. Protein product: CASSLWANSNQPQHF.

V usage is TRBV6-5 and J usage is TRBJ1-2, with 7 bases matching TRBD1. J was trimmed by 4 bases and V by 6 bases; bases with no gene match: 11. The germline V gene encodes CDR1 MNHEY and CDR2 SVGAGI. The CDR3 runs 15 residues. The CDR3: CASRTTGTDFYGYTF. Written as DNA, the CDR3 is TGTGCCAGCAGGACAACCGGGACAGACTTCTATGGCTACACCTTC.

The chain employs TRBV6-6 and TRBJ1-5; maybe TRBD1 (5 bases). With 2 bases removed from V and 7 bases from J, the gap between germline ends came to 15 bases. The CDR3 extends over 15 amino acids. Germline V gene data show CDR1 as MNHNY and CDR2 as SVGAGI (reference sequence). The CDR3 here is CASSYRDFTGQPQHF. The CDR3 bases are TGTGCCAGCAGTTACCGGGACTTTACCGGGCAGCCCCAGCATTTT.

J is TRBJ1-1 and V is TRBV18; D remains ambiguous. This CDR3 is built from 14 residues. Germline V gene lookup returns CDR1 KGHSH and CDR2 LQKENI. Trimming removed 3 bases at V and 5 bases at J, with 13 bases between. The CDR3 DNA reads TGTGCCAGCTCACCGAGCGGGAGCGTAACTGAAGCTTTCTTT. This gives the protein CASSPSGSVTEAFF.

This rearrangement joins TRBV9 to TRBJ2-2; D possibly corresponds to TRBD2 (5 bases). The CDR3 is 13 amino acids. V lost 2 bases, J lost 6 bases, and 8 bases lay in between. CDR1 is SGDLS and CDR2 is YYNGEE in the germline V gene. The CDR3 nucleotides are TGTGCCAGCAGCGTCCTAGCCGCCGGGGAGCTGTTTTTT. Residues: CASSVLAAGELFF.

This clone was seen just once. The chain carries TRBV6-2 or TRBV6-3 and TRBJ2-7, with 8 bases lining up with TRBD2. Germline CDR1 reads MNHEY; CDR2 reads SVGEGT. The CDR3 contains 16 residues. J was trimmed by 7 bases and V by 5 bases; bases with no gene match: 16. CDR3 residues: CASSIGAGAPSREQYV. Written as DNA, the CDR3 is TGTGCCAGCAGTATAGGAGCGGGAGCTCCTTCGCGGGAGCAGTACGTC.